These 20 T cell receptor beta chains came from one sample sequenced in a study of OX40 agonist ivuxolimab in advanced cancers. Repertoires were generated with immunoSEQ multiplex PCR, while TCRdb's copy carries only in-frame clones and drops some. This repertoire shows 76,000 or so clones, about 94% found once; its top ten account for around 6%. Sequencing was performed on CD4+ or CD8+ T cells sorted from blood, taken in a trial of the OX40 agonist ivuxolimab. These receptors were collected from an adult with an advanced solid tumor such as melanoma, head and neck, liver or kidney cancer.

V is TRBV5-1 and J is TRBJ1-1; D may be TRBD1 (5 bases). The CDR3 has 13 residues. CDR1 is SGHRS, CDR2 YFSETQ, per germline. Trimming stripped 5 bases from V and 7 bases from J, with 15 bases between. In DNA form, the CDR3 reads TGCGCCAGCAGGTCGGACGTTGGGGGTGAAGCTTTCTTT. Its protein product is CASRSDVGGEAFF.

This clone was recorded once. V usage is TRBV5-1 and J usage is TRBJ2-7; TRBD2 aligns across 10 bases. V shed 0 bases and J 1 base; nucleotides not matched to a gene: 4. This CDR3 comprises 16 residues. Germline V gene data show CDR1 as SGHRS and CDR2 as YFSETQ. CDR3 DNA sequence: TGCGCCAGCAGCTTGGCGGCTAGCGGGGGATCCTACGAGCAGTACTTC. Translation gives CASSLAASGGSYEQYF. Combining the CDR3 with reference TRBV5-1 and TRBJ2-7 gives the whole variable domain KAGVTQTPRYLIKTRGQQVTLSCSPISGHRSVSWYQQTPGQGLQFLFEYFSETQRNKGNFPGRFSGRQFSNSRSEMNVSTLELGDSALYLCASSLAASGGSYEQYFGPGTRLTVT.

CDR3 DNA sequence: TGTGCCAGCAGCGCCGCCGGGACAGGGAACACTGAAGCTTTCTTT. This encodes CASSAAGTGNTEAFF. The gene calls are TRBV9 and TRBJ1-1; 8 bases map to TRBD1. Germline V gene sequence: CDR1 SGDLS, CDR2 YYNGEE. V shed 3 bases, J shed 1 base, and the junction held 5 bases outside the gene matches. The CDR3 contains 15 residues.

The chain uses TRBV27 and TRBJ2-7; tentative D call: TRBD2 (5 bases). The V gene's germline CDR1 is MNHEY and CDR2 SMNVEV (reference sequence). V was cut by 5 bases and J by 5 bases, with 19 bases left in between. The CDR3 loop spans 15 amino acids. CDR3 nucleotides: TGTGCCAGCAGTCCAACCCTCGGGAATTACGACGAGCAGTACTTC. Protein: CASSPTLGNYDEQYF.

This chain joins TRBV14 and TRBJ1-3; the match to TRBD1 covers 8 bases. With 0 bases clipped from V and 4 bases from J, the junction kept 5 bases outside the gene matches. The CDR3 contains 16 residues. The germline V gene encodes CDR1 SGHDN and CDR2 FVKESK. For the CDR3, the DNA is TGTGCCAGCAGCCAAGACCCAGGGGGCTCCGGAAACACCATATATTTT. This sequence encodes CASSQDPGGSGNTIYF.

The chain couples TRBV10-2 to TRBJ1-5; the D is unclear. This CDR3 region has 12 residues. Germline CDR1 WSHSY, CDR2 SAAADI. V lost 3 bases and J lost 8, with 8 bases in between. CDR3 loop: CASSDGREPQHF. The CDR3 region has the DNA TGCGCCAGCAGTGATGGGAGGGAGCCCCAGCATTTT.

This clone was recorded once. In nucleotides, the CDR3 is TGTGCCAGCAGCTTCGGCCTCGGGGCAGATACGCAGTATTTT. Encoded protein: CASSFGLGADTQYF. The chain carries TRBV5-4 and TRBJ2-3; tentatively, D is TRBD2 (5 bases). From germline, CDR1 is SGHNT and CDR2 YYREEE (reference sequence). The CDR3 contains 14 residues. Trimming took off 2 bases at V and 4 bases at J, with 11 bases between the two ends.

V usage is TRBV7-7 and J usage is TRBJ1-1, with D tentatively TRBD1 (6 bases). Germline-derived CDR1 and CDR2 are SSHAT and FNYEAQ (reference sequence). Trimming stripped 2 bases from V and 5 bases from J, with 9 bases between. The CDR3 is 13 residues long. This chain's CDR3 is CASSLRGGTEAFF. The CDR3 DNA is TGTGCCAGCAGCTTAAGGGGGGGGACTGAAGCTTTCTTT.

This rearrangement joins TRBV11-2 to TRBJ1-2; weak D call: TRBD1 (5 bases). CDR3 length: 13 residues. Germline assignment: CDR1 SGHAT and CDR2 FQNNGV. V was clipped by 1 base and J by 7 bases, with 10 bases between them. The CDR3 DNA is TGTGCCAGCAGCTTAGGGGGCGTAAGTGGCTACACCTTC. Its translation: CASSLGGVSGYTF.

This clone has just one count. This chain connects TRBV2 to TRBJ2-1, with 8 bases lining up with TRBD1. With 8 bases clipped from V and 6 bases from J, the junction kept 6 bases outside the gene matches. Per germline, CDR1 SNHLY and CDR2 FYNNEI. CDR3 length: 13 residues. Written as DNA, the CDR3 is TGTGCCAGCCGGGGGACAGGTATCAATGAGCAGTTCTTC. It yields the protein CASRGTGINEQFF.

Concerning this clone: The same CDR3 arises from other DNA sequences in this sample as well. The chain employs TRBV6-5 and TRBJ2-7; no clear D gene. The CDR3 runs to 12 residues. Germline-derived CDR1 and CDR2 are MNHEY and SVGAGI. V was shortened by 0 bases and J by 6 bases, with 6 bases between the two germline ends. This CDR3 is CASSYSTGEQYF. CDR3 in DNA: TGTGCCAGCAGTTACTCCACCGGCGAGCAGTACTTC.

V usage is TRBV14 and J usage is TRBJ1-2, with D perhaps matching TRBD1 (5 bases). The CDR3 loop spans 13 amino acids. V was shortened by 5 bases and J by 4 bases, with 11 bases between the two germline ends. CDR1 SGHDN and CDR2 FVKESK come from the germline V gene. The CDR3: CASSVDDSYGYTF. DNA of the CDR3: TGTGCCAGCAGCGTAGACGACAGCTATGGCTACACCTTC.

The J gene is TRBJ2-3, the V gene TRBV9; 8 positions match TRBD2. V shed 3 bases and J 2 bases; nucleotides not matched to a gene: 5. Germline V gene sequence: CDR1 SGDLS, CDR2 YYNGEE. CDR3 length: 15 residues. CDR3 coding DNA: TGTGCCAGCAGCGCGGGAGGGACTGTCACAGATACGCAGTATTTT. It codes for CASSAGGTVTDTQYF.

The chain carries TRBV5-1 and TRBJ2-6; unclear D gene. Germline V gives CDR1 SGHRS, CDR2 YFSETQ. V was cut by 7 bases and J by 2 bases, with 10 bases left in between. CDR3 size: 14 residues. The CDR3 region has the DNA TGCGCCAGCCTGGACGAACCTGGGGCCAACGTCCTGACTTTC. Translated: CASLDEPGANVLTF.

The chain couples TRBV5-6 to TRBJ1-2; possibly TRBD1 for D (6 bases). CDR1 SGHDT and CDR2 YYEEEE come from the germline V gene. The CDR3 contains 16 residues. Trimming took 5 bases from V and 1 from J, leaving 18 bases between them. For the CDR3, the DNA is TGTGCCAGCAGAGAACCCTACAGGGTTAATAACTATGGCTACACCTTC. As protein: CASREPYRVNNYGYTF.

The rearrangement uses TRBV27 and TRBJ1-2; 7 bases line up with TRBD1. Germline V gives CDR1 MNHEY, CDR2 SMNVEV (reference sequence). The CDR3 runs 13 residues. Trimming removed 5 bases from V and 5 bases from J; junction bases left unmatched: 5. For the CDR3, the DNA is TGTGCCAGCAGTGTAGGGGGCATATATGGCTACACCTTC. Amino acid sequence: CASSVGGIYGYTF.

This clone is judged medium-sized (0.01 to 0.1%). This chain connects TRBV6-1 to TRBJ1-2, with D maybe TRBD1 (6 bases). Germline V lookup: CDR1 MNHNS, CDR2 SASEGT. The CDR3 covers 14 residues. V was cut by 7 bases and J by 4 bases, with 16 bases left in between. In nucleotides, the CDR3 is TGTGCCAGCATCAGAAAGGGGGGTAGCTATGGCTACACCTTC. It specifies CASIRKGGSYGYTF.

The rearrangement uses TRBV12-5 and TRBJ1-2, with a weak D call TRBD1 (5 bases). Germline CDR1 is LGHNT and CDR2 is FRNRAP. The CDR3 contains 13 residues. The V and J ends lost 6 bases and 2 bases respectively, with 10 bases between them. The CDR3 loop reads CASGRTPNYGYTF. CDR3 nucleotide sequence: TGTGCTAGTGGCCGGACACCCAACTATGGCTACACCTTC.

There are a few counts of this clone. The chain has TRBV14 and TRBJ2-1; 9 bases match TRBD2. Per germline, CDR1 SGHDN and CDR2 FVKESK. This CDR3 is built from 20 residues. The V and J ends lost 0 bases and 0 bases, in that order; junction bases with no gene match: 12. CDR3 sequence: CASSQDLPAGGPSSYNEQFF. CDR3 sequence (DNA): TGTGCCAGCAGCCAAGATCTTCCAGCGGGAGGCCCCTCCTCCTACAATGAGCAGTTCTTC.

The rearrangement links TRBV12-5 to TRBJ1-2; a possible D gene is TRBD1 (6 bases). V was shortened by 3 bases and J by 4 bases, with 12 bases between the two germline ends. Germline CDR1 and CDR2: LGHNT and FRNRAP. The CDR3 sequence is 14 residues long. This chain's CDR3 is CASGFEGGIYGYTF. The CDR3 DNA is TGTGCTAGTGGTTTTGAAGGGGGGATCTATGGCTACACCTTC.